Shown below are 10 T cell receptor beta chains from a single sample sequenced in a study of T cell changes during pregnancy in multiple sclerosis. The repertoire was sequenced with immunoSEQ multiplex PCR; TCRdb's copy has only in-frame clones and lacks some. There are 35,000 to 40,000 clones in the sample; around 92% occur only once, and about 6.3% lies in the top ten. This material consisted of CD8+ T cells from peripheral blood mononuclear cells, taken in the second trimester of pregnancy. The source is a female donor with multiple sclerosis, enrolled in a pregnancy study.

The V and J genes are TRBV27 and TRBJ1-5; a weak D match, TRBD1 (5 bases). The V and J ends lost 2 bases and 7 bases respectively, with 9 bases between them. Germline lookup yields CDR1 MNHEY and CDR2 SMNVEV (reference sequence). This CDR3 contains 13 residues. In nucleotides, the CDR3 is TGTGCCAGCAGTTTACCAGGGCAGCAGCCCCAGCATTTT. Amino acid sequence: CASSLPGQQPQHF.

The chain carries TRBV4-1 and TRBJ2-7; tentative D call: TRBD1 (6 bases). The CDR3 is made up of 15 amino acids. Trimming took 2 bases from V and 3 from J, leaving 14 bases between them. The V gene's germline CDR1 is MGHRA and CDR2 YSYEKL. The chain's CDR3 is CASSQIEDSYYEQYF. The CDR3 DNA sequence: TGCGCCAGCAGCCAAATAGAGGACAGCTACTACGAGCAGTACTTC.

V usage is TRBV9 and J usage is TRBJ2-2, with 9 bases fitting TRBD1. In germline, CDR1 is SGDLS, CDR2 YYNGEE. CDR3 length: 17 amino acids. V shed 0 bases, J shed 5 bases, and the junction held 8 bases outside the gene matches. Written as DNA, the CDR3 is TGTGCCAGCAGCGTAGGTCGGACAGGGGTAGGAACCGGGGAGCTGTTTTTT. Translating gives CASSVGRTGVGTGELFF. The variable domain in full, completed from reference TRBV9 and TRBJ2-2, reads DSGVTQTPKHLITATGQRVTLRCSPRSGDLSVYWYQQSLDQGLQFLIQYYNGEERAKGNILERFSAQQFPDLHSELNLSSLELGDSALYFCASSVGRTGVGTGELFFGEGSRLTVL.

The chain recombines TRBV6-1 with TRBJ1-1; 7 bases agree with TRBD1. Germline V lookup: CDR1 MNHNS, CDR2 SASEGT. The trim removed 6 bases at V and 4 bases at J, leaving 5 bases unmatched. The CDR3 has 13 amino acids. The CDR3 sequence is CASSLRQGTEAFF. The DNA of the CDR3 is TGTGCCAGCAGCCTAAGACAGGGCACTGAAGCTTTCTTT.

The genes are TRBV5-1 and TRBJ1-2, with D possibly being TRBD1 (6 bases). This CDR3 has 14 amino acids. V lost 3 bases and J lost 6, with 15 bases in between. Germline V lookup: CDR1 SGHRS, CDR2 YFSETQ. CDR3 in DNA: TGCGCCAGCAGCTACACAGGGCCGCGGGATGGCTACACCTTC. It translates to CASSYTGPRDGYTF. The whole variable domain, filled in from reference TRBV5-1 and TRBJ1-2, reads KAGVTQTPRYLIKTRGQQVTLSCSPISGHRSVSWYQQTPGQGLQFLFEYFSETQRNKGNFPGRFSGRQFSNSRSEMNVSTLELGDSALYLCASSYTGPRDGYTFGSGTRLTVV.

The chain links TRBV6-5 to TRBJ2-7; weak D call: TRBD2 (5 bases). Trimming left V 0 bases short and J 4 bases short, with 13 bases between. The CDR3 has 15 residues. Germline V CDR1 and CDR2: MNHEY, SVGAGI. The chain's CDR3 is CASSYSTTGIYEQYF. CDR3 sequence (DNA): TGTGCCAGCAGTTACTCGACTACTGGAATATACGAGCAGTACTTC.

The CDR3 DNA is TGTGCCAGCAGTTTATGGCCTCCCGGACTAGCGGGAGTGTACGAGCAGTACTTC. Its protein is CASSLWPPGLAGVYEQYF. V usage is TRBV28 and J usage is TRBJ2-7; 13 bases agree with TRBD2. V lost 0 bases and J lost 4; bases outside the gene matches: 9. Germline lookup yields CDR1 MDHEN and CDR2 SYDVKM. The CDR3 is 18 amino acids.

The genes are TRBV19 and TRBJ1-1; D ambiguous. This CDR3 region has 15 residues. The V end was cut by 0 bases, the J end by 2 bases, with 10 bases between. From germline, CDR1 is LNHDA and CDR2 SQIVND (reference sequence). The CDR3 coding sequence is TGTGCCAGTAGTATAGACCAGGCAGGTAACACTGAAGCTTTCTTT. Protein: CASSIDQAGNTEAFF.

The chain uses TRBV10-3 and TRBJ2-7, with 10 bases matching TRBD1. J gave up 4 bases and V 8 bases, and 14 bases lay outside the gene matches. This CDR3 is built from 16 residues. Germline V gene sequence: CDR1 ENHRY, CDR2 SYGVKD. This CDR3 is CAIRVLLRQGAYEQYF. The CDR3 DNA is TGTGCCATCCGTGTTTTGTTGAGACAGGGGGCTTACGAGCAGTACTTC.

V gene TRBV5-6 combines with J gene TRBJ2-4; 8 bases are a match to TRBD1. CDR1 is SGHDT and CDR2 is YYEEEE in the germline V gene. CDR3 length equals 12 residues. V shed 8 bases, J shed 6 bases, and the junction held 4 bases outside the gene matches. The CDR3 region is CASQGARNIQYF. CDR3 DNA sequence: TGTGCCAGTCAGGGGGCAAGAAACATTCAGTACTTC. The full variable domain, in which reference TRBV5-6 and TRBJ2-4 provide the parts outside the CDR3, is DAGVTQSPTHLIKTRGQQVTLRCSPKSGHDTVSWYQQALGQGPQFIFQYYEEEERQRGNFPDRFSGHQFPNYSSELNVNALLLGDSALYLCASQGARNIQYFGAGTRLSVL.